Detailed here is one T cell receptor beta chain. The junction departs from germline at one end; a sequencing error may be responsible. The record originates from a study of blood T cell repertoires in COVID-19. Study information: Samples representing acute and convalescent COVID-19 were sourced from the United States, Italy and Spain. Sources were T cells, B-cell-depleted T cells, or PBMCs; the material itself was cDNA or gDNA.

In the original workflow: Amplification with reference gene primers provided the estimates of nucleated cell counts. Assay: immunoSEQ multiplex PCR; the TCRdb copy retains only in-frame clones and omits some. V and J calls plus clone size are reproduced from that table; the DNA served to infer D and trimming. The sample holds more than 200,000 clones, over 75% seen once. CDR1 and CDR2 from the germline V gene are SSHAT and FNYEAQ (reference sequence). The CDR3 is 16 amino acids. This chain joins TRBV7-7 and TRBJ2-5; D perhaps matches TRBD2 (5 bases). The sample consisted of peripheral blood. This receptor was obtained from a woman between 35 and 50 years old who had recovered from COVID-19. Here the CDR3 DNA reads TGTGCTAGCAGCTTATTCGGGAACGGGCCCGAAGAGACCCAGTACTTC. This encodes CASSLFGNGPEETQYF.